The clone carrying this TCR beta chain was counted between two and nine times. PCR was performed a second time for 7 to 11 cycles using a sample-barcoded 5' primer and a J-beta primer mix. MiXCR, run by TCRdb on the 5' RACE reads, gives a single entry per CDR3 protein. The sample records roughly 1 million distinct CDR3 sequences, under 30% being singletons. The data originate from a study of blood T cells in healthy people across ages. V was cut by 8 bases and J by 5 bases, with 13 bases left in between. The CDR3 runs 13 residues. These data were also reused for a study on T cells of mothers and their children.

The receptor was isolated from a girl aged 2 to 10 in good health. The rearrangement links TRBV12-3 or TRBV12-4 to TRBJ2-1; maybe TRBD1 (5 bases). The specimen was blood. The CDR3 region has the DNA TGTGCCAGCCACAAGGGGCCGAACAATGAGCAGTTCTTC. It codes for CASHKGPNNEQFF.